This T cell receptor (beta chain) was captured in a study of shared clonotypes between healthy human individuals. Deep was the level at which the assay was run. Genomic DNA per cell subset filled all wells of several immunoSEQ plates. Authors' data handling: Filtering differed for immunoSEQ, which gave only junction sequences without quality scores. Libraries were prepared by immunoSEQ multiplex PCR; TCRdb keeps only in-frame clonotypes and omits some of them. V, J and clone size derive from that table, while D and trimming were established from the DNA sequence. This table holds 550,000 to 800,000 clones, 90% found once. Study findings and constraints: The generation probabilities recorded for non-shared clonotypes fell below those of clonotypes shared by all four donors.

Trimming left V 5 bases short and J 3 bases short, with 11 bases between. Germline values: CDR1 MGHRA, CDR2 YSYEKL. This CDR3 comprises 14 residues. This clone was picked up one time. Its specificity is unknown. The J gene is TRBJ2-1, the V gene TRBV4-1; D gene uncertain. What was sequenced was memory CD8+ T cells from PBMCs. Subset defined: CD45RO+ cells pooled with CCR7-negative TemRA cells. The clonotype comes from a man between 18 and 35 years old in good health. Some clones in this sample may be carry-over from other donors' samples. The CDR3 here is CASSAPSGYNEQFF. The CDR3 DNA sequence: TGCGCCAGCAGCGCCCCCTCCGGCTACAATGAGCAGTTCTTC.